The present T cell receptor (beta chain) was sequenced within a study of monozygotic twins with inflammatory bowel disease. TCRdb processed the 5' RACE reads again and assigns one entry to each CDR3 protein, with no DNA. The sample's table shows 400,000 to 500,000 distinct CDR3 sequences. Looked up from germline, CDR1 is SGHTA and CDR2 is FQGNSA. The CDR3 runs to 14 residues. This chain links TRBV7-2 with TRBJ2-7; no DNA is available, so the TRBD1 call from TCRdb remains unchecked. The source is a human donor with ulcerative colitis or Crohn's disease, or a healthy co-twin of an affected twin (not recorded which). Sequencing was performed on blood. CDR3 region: CASSNRGNRNEQYF.